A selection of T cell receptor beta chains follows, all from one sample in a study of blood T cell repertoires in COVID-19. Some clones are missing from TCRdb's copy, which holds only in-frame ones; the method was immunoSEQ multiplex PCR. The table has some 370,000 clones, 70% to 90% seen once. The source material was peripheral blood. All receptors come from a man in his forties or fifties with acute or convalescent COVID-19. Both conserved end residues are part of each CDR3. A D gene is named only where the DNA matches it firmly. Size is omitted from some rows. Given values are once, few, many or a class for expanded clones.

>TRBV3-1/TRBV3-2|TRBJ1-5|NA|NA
TGTGCCAGCAGTGAAGGGAGTCAGCCCCAGCATTTT
CASSEGSQPQHF
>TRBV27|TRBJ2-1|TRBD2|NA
TGTGCCAGCAGTTGGGGGAGGGCCATGGATGAGCAGTTCTTC
CASSWGRAMDEQFF
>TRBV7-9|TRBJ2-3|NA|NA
TGTGCCAGCAGCTATAGCAGGGCAGATACGCAGTATTTT
CASSYSRADTQYF
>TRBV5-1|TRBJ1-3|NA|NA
TGCGCCAGCAGCTTGGGACAGGCGAGCTCTGGAAACACCATATATTTT
CASSLGQASSGNTIYF
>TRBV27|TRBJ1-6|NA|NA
TGTGCCAGCAGTTCCGTACAGGCCCGTAGCTCCTATAATTCACCCCTCCACTTT
CASSSVQARSSYNSPLHF
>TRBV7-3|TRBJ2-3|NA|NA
TGTGCCAGCAGCTTTAGCGGCATTAGCACAGATACGCAGTATTTT
CASSFSGISTDTQYF
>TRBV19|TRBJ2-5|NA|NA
TGTGCCAGTAGTATACAACTCTGGAGGGAGACCCAGTACTTC
CASSIQLWRETQYF
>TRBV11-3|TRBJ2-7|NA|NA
TGTGCCAGCAGTCGCCAGGGGGGCTCCTACGAGCAGTACTTC
CASSRQGGSYEQYF
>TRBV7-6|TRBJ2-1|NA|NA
TGTGCCAGCAGCCCAGTGGGAAGACAGGTCTACAATGAGCAGTTCTTC
CASSPVGRQVYNEQFF
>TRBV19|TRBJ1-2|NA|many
TGTGCCACTCAACAGTATGGCTACACCTTC
CATQQYGYTF
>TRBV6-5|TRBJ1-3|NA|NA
TGTGCCAGCAGCCGGGGGGCCCCCTCTGGAAACACCATATATTTT
CASSRGAPSGNTIYF
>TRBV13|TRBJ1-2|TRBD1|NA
TGTGCCAGCAGCCCGAGGACAGGGATTTCGTATGGCTACACCTTC
CASSPRTGISYGYTF
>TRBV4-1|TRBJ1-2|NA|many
TGCGCCAGCAGCCAGGAGGCCGGGCCAAGGGGGGGCTACACCTTC
CASSQEAGPRGGYTF
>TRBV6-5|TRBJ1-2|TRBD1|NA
TGTGCCAGCAGGAAACAGGGGGCTGGGGATGGCTACACCTTC
CASRKQGAGDGYTF
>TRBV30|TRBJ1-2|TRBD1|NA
TGTGCCTGGACCGGGACAGGGGTGTCAGGCTACACCTTC
CAWTGTGVSGYTF
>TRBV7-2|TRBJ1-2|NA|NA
TGTGCCAGCAGCCCCGGAGGGTTTATCTATGGCTACACCTTC
CASSPGGFIYGYTF
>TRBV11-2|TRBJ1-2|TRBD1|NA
TGTGCCAGCAGCTTAGATGGGACAGGGAATGGCTACACCTTC
CASSLDGTGNGYTF
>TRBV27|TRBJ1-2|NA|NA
TGTGCCAGCAGTTTAATTTATGGGGCGTACTATGGCTACACCTTC
CASSLIYGAYYGYTF
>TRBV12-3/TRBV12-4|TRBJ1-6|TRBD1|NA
TGTGCCAGCAGTTCCCTGGACAGGTATCCTCACTTT
CASSSLDRYPHF
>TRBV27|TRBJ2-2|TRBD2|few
TGTGCCAGCAGTTTATCGGGACTAGTAGGCGGGGAGCTGTTTTTT
CASSLSGLVGGELFF
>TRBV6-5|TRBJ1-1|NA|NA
TGTGCCAGCAGTTACTCGACTGAGAAGGCTGAAGCTTTCTTT
CASSYSTEKAEAFF
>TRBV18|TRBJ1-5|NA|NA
TGTGCCAGCTCACCAACTCGAGATCAGCCCCAGCATTTT
CASSPTRDQPQHF
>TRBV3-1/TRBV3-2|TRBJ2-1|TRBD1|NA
TGTGCCAGCAGCCAAGAAATGTCCGAGGGGGCGTGGGTCTACAATGAGCAGTTCTTC
CASSQEMSEGAWVYNEQFF
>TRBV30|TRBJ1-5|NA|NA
TGTGCCTGGAGTGTAAAGGGGGGGATAGTGGCTCAGCCCCAGCATTTT
CAWSVKGGIVAQPQHF
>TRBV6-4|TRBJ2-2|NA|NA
TGTGCCAGCAGTGAGAGCGGTTCCGCCGGGGAGCTGTTTTTT
CASSESGSAGELFF
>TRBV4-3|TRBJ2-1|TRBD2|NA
TGCGCCAGCAGCCAGTCTTTAGCGGGGATGAATGAGCAGTTCTTC
CASSQSLAGMNEQFF
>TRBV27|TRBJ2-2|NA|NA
TGTGCCAGCACGTTAATCGGGGGGCTTTTGACCGGGGAGCTGTTTTTT
CASTLIGGLLTGELFF
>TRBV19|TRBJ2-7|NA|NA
TGTGCCAGTAGTATCCAGGGGCGTCTCTACGAGCAGTACTTC
CASSIQGRLYEQYF
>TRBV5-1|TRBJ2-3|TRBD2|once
TGCGCCAGCAGCTTCCCGGTAGCGGGAGGGCCACATACGCAGTATTTT
CASSFPVAGGPHTQYF
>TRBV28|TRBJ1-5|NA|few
TGTGCCAGCAGTTTGGTCGGACAGAACAATCAGCCCCAGCATTTT
CASSLVGQNNQPQHF
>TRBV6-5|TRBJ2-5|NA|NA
TGTGCCAGCAAACAGGAGGGGGAGACCCAGTACTTC
CASKQEGETQYF
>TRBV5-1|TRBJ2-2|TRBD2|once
TGCGCCAGCAGCCCGGGAGGGCCGGGCACCGGGGAGCTGTTTTTT
CASSPGGPGTGELFF
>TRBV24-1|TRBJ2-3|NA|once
TGTGCCACCAGTGATTTTTCGGGCACAGATACGCAGTATTTT
CATSDFSGTDTQYF
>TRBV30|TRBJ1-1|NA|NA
TGTGCCTGGAGTGAACAGAACACTGAAGCTTTCTTT
CAWSEQNTEAFF
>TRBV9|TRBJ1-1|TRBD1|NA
TGTGCCAGCAGCCCCTTGGGACAGACGAACACTGAAGCTTTCTTT
CASSPLGQTNTEAFF
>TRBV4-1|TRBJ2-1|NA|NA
TGCGCCAGCAGCCAAGCGACAGTGTACAATGAGCAGTTCTTC
CASSQATVYNEQFF
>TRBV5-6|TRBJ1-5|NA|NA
TGTGCCAGCAATTGGTGGGGCTATAGCAATCAGCCCCAGCATTTT
CASNWWGYSNQPQHF
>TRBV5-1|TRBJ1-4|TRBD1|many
TGCGCCAGCAGCATCAGACAGGGAACTAATGAAAAACTGTTTTTT
CASSIRQGTNEKLFF
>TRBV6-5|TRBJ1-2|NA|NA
TGTGCCAGCAGTTACGGGGGGACTATCTTTAGGGATGGCTACACCTTC
CASSYGGTIFRDGYTF
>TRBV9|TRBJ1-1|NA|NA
TGTGCCAGCAGCGTAGATCCAGGGATGAACACTGAAGCTTTCTTT
CASSVDPGMNTEAFF
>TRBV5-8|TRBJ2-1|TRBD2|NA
TGTGCCAGCACAGCCGGGACTAGCGGGGCCGGTGAGCAGTTCTTC
CASTAGTSGAGEQFF
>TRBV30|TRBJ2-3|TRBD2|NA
TGTGCCTGGAGTGTCCTAGCGGCAGATACGCAGTATTTT
CAWSVLAADTQYF
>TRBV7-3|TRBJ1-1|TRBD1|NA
TGTGCCAGCAGCTTAACCCAGACAGGGGTCACTGAAGCTTTCTTT
CASSLTQTGVTEAFF
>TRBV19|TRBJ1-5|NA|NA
TGTGCCAGTAGTGTCGTCCCGGGTAACGATCAGCCCCAGCATTTT
CASSVVPGNDQPQHF
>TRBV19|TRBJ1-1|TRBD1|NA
TGTGCCAGTAGTTTTCAGGGACAGGGGGTCACTGAAGCTTTCTTT
CASSFQGQGVTEAFF
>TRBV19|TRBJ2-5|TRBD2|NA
TGTGCCAGTAGTATACGGACTAGCGGAAGGGAGACCCAGTACTTC
CASSIRTSGRETQYF
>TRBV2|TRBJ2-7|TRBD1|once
TGTGCCAGCATTCCGGGACAGAACCCCTACGAGCAGTACTTC
CASIPGQNPYEQYF
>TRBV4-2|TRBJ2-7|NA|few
TGTGCCAGCAGCCAAGCAGGTGACAGCTCCTACGAGCAGTACTTC
CASSQAGDSSYEQYF
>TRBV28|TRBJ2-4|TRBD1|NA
TGTGCCAGCAGTCGGACAGGGCGAAACATTCAGTACTTC
CASSRTGRNIQYF
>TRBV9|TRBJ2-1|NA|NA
TGTGCCAGCGCAGGGGACAATGAGCAGTTCTTC
CASAGDNEQFF
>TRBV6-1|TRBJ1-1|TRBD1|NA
TGTGCCAGCAGCGAAGGGACAGGGCAGACTGAAGCTTTCTTT
CASSEGTGQTEAFF
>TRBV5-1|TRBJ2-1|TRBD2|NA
TGCGCCAGCAGCTGGGGGACTAGCGGGGTGAATGAGCAGTTCTTC
CASSWGTSGVNEQFF
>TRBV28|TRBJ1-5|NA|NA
TGTGCCAGCAGCATGGGGGGGGGCAATCAGCCCCAGCATTTT
CASSMGGGNQPQHF
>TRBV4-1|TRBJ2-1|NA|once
TGCGCCAGCAGCCAAGGAGGGAATGAGCAGTTCTTC
CASSQGGNEQFF
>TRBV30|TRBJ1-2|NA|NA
TGTGCCTGGAAAATGACACCGTATGGCTACACCTTC
CAWKMTPYGYTF
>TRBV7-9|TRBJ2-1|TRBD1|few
TGTGCCAGCAGCCGGGGACAGGGCACCTACAATGAGCAGTTCTTC
CASSRGQGTYNEQFF
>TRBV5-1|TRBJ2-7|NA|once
TGCGCCAGCAGCTCGGGGAGTGGGCCCGACGAGCAGTACTTC
CASSSGSGPDEQYF
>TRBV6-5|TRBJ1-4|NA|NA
TGTGCCAGCAGTTATCTACGGGTTAATGAAAAACTGTTTTTT
CASSYLRVNEKLFF
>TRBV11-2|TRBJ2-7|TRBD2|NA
TGTGCCAGCAGCCACCGGTCCGGGACTAGCGGAAGCTCCTACGAGCAGTACTTC
CASSHRSGTSGSSYEQYF
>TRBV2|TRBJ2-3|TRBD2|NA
TGTGCCAGCAGCATACTAGCGGGACCAGATACGCAGTATTTT
CASSILAGPDTQYF